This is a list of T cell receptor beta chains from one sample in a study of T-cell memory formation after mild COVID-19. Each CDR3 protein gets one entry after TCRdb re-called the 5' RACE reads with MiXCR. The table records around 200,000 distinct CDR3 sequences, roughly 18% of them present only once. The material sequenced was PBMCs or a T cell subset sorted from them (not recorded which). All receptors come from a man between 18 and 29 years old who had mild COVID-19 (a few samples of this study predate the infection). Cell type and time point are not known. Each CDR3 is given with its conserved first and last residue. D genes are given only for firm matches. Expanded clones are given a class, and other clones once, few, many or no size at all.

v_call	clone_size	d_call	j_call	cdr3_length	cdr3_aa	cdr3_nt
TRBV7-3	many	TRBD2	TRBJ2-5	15	CASSRREGSRETQYF	TGTGCCAGCAGCCGTAGGGAGGGTTCGAGAGAGACCCAGTACTTC
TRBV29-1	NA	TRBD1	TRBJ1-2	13	CSADREGVGGYTF	TGCAGCGCGGACAGGGAAGGGGTCGGTGGCTACACCTTC
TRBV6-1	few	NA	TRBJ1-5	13	CASRLSINQPQHF	TGTGCCAGCAGACTTTCCATCAATCAGCCCCAGCATTTT
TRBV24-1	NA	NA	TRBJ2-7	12	CATLRPLYEQYF	TGTGCCACCCTGCGGCCGCTCTACGAGCAGTACTTC
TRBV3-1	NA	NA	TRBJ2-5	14	CASSPLDLQETQYF	TGTGCCAGCAGCCCACTTGACTTGCAAGAGACCCAGTACTTC
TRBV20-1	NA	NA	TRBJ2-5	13	CSASPWDMRTQYF	TGCAGTGCCTCCCCCTGGGACATGCGGACCCAGTACTTC
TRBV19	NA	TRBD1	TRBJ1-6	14	CASRGQGWRSPLHF	TGTGCCAGTAGAGGACAGGGGTGGCGTTCACCCCTCCACTTT
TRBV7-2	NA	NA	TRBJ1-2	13	CASSLSGAFGYTF	TGTGCCAGCAGCTTATCGGGGGCATTTGGCTACACCTTC
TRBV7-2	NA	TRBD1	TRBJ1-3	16	CASSLDPGQPGNTIYF	TGTGCCAGCAGCTTAGATCCGGGACAGCCTGGAAACACCATATATTTT
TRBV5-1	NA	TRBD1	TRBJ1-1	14	CASGDTGGNTEAFF	TGCGCCAGCGGCGACACAGGGGGGAACACTGAAGCTTTCTTT
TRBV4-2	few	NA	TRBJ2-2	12	CASSPEGRELFF	TGTGCCAGCAGCCCCGAGGGAAGGGAGCTGTTTTTT
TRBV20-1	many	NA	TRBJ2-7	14	CSAALSRGSYEQYF	TGCAGTGCTGCCCTGAGTCGGGGGAGCTACGAGCAGTACTTC
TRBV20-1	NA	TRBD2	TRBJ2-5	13	CSANGGAQETQYF	TGCAGTGCTAACGGGGGGGCCCAAGAGACCCAGTACTTC
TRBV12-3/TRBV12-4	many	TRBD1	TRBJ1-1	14	CASSSQGAGTEAFF	TGTGCCAGCAGTTCGCAGGGGGCGGGTACTGAAGCTTTCTTT
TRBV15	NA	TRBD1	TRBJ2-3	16	CATSKTGGACTDTQYF	TGTGCCACCAGCAAGACAGGGGGCGCCTGTACAGATACGCAGTATTTT
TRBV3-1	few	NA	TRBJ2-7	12	CASSQGLTGQYF	TGTGCCAGCAGCCAAGGCCTTACGGGGCAGTACTTC
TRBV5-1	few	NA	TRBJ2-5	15	CASSLGQVGQETQYF	TGCGCCAGCAGCTTGGGGCAGGTTGGCCAAGAGACCCAGTACTTC
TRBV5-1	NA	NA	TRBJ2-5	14	CASRTWTRGETQYF	TGCGCCAGCCGAACCTGGACGAGAGGAGAGACCCAGTACTTC
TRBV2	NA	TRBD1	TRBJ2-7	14	CASKQGASPYEQYF	TGTGCCAGCAAGCAGGGGGCCTCTCCCTACGAGCAGTACTTC
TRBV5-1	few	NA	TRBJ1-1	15	CASSPTTSWGTEAFF	TGCGCCAGCAGCCCAACGACATCCTGGGGCACTGAAGCTTTCTTT
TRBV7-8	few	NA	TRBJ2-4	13	CASSLDLLRVQYF	TGTGCCAGCAGCTTAGATCTTCTCCGGGTTCAGTACTTC
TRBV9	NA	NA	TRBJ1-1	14	CASSRLGWQTEAFF	TGTGCCAGCAGCAGGTTAGGGTGGCAGACTGAAGCTTTCTTT
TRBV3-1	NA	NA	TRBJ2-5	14	CASSQPGLGGTQYF	TGTGCCAGCAGCCAACCTGGACTAGGGGGGACCCAGTACTTC
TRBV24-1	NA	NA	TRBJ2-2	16	CATSDHRVDTGELFFF	NA
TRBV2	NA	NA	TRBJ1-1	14	CASKPPGQNTEAFF	TGTGCCAGCAAACCCCCGGGACAGAACACTGAAGCTTTCTTT
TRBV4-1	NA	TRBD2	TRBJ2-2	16	CASSQEGLAVTGELFF	TGCGCCAGCAGCCAAGAGGGACTAGCGGTCACCGGGGAGCTGTTTTTT
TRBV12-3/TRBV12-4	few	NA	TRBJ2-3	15	CASSFEGRGTDTQYF	TGTGCCAGCAGTTTTGAAGGCAGGGGAACAGATACGCAGTATTTT
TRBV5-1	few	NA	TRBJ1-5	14	CASSLSGTNQPQHF	TGCGCCAGCAGCTTGTCAGGGACCAATCAGCCCCAGCATTTT
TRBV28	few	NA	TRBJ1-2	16	CASSPPAITGRSGYTF	TGTGCCAGCAGTCCCCCGGCCATAACAGGGAGGAGTGGCTACACCTTC
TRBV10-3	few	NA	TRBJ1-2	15	CAIRTSSREPYGYTF	TGTGCCATCAGAACCAGCAGCCGGGAGCCCTATGGCTACACCTTC
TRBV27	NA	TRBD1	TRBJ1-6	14	CASSLDRGHSPLHF	TGTGCCAGCAGTTTAGACAGGGGCCATTCACCCCTCCACTTT
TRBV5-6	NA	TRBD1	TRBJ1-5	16	CASSSPNRGIGQPQHF	TGTGCCAGCAGCTCCCCAAACAGGGGAATTGGTCAGCCCCAGCATTTT
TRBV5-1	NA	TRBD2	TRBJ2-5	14	CASSFGGAEETQYF	TGCGCCAGCAGCTTCGGGGGGGCCGAGGAGACCCAGTACTTC
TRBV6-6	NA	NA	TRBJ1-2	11	CASVSKTDYTF	TGTGCCAGCGTTTCGAAGACGGACTACACCTTC
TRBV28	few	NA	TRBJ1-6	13	CASGEQGFSPLHF	TGTGCCAGCGGAGAACAGGGTTTTTCACCCCTCCACTTT
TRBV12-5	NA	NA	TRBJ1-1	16	CASGSPGGREANKAFF	TGTGCTAGTGGTTCCCCGGGGGGCAGGGAGGCGAATAAGGCTTTCTTT